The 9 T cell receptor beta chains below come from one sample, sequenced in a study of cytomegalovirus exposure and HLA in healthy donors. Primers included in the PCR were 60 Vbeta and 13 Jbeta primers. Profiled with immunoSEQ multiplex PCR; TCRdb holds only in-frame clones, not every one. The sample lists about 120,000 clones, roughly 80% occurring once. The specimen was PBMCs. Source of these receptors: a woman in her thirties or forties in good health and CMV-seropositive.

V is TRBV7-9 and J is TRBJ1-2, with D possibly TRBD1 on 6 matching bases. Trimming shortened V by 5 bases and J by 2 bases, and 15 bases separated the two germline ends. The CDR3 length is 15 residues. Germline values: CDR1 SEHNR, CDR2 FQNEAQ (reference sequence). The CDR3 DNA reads TGTGCCAGCAGCGCGGTAGAGGACAGAAACTATGGCTACACCTTC. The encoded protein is CASSAVEDRNYGYTF. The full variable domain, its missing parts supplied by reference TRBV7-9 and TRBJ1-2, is DTGVSQNPRHKITKRGQNVTFRCDPISEHNRLYWYRQTLGQGPEFLTYFQNEAQLEKSRLLSDRFSAERPKGSFSTLEIQRTEQGDSAMYLCASSAVEDRNYGYTFGSGTRLTVV.

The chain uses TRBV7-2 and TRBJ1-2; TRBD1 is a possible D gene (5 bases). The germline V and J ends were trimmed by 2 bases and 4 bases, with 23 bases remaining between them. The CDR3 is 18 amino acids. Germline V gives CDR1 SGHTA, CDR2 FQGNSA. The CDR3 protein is CASSLKLQGAGSAYGYTF. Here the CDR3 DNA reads TGTGCCAGCAGCTTAAAGCTCCAAGGGGCCGGGTCAGCCTATGGCTACACCTTC.

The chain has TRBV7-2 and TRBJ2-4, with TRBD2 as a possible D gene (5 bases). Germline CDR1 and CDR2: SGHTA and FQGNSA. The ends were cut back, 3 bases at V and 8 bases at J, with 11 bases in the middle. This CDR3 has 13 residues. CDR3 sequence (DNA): TGTGCCAGCAGCTTCCAGGAAGCGGACATTCAGTACTTC. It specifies CASSFQEADIQYF.

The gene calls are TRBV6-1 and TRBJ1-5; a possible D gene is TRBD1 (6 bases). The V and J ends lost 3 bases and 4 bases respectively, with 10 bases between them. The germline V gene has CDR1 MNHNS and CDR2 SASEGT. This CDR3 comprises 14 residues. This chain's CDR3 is CASSEVGTNQPQHF. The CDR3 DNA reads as TGTGCCAGCAGTGAGGTAGGGACAAATCAGCCCCAGCATTTT.

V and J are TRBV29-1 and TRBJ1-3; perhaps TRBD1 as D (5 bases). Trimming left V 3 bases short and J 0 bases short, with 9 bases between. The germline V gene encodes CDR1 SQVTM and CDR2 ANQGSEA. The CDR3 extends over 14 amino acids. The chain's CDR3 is CSVDGGSSGNTIYF. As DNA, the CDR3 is TGCAGCGTTGACGGGGGAAGCTCTGGAAACACCATATATTTT.

CDR3 nucleotide sequence: TGTGCCAGCAGTTACTTATCCCAGGGTGGCACTGAAGCTTTCTTT. It translates to CASSYLSQGGTEAFF. The chain combines TRBV6-6 with TRBJ1-1; D is perhaps TRBD1 (5 bases). Germline lookup yields CDR1 MNHNY and CDR2 SVGAGI (reference sequence). CDR3 length: 15 amino acids. V was pared by 1 base and J by 4 bases, with 13 bases between.

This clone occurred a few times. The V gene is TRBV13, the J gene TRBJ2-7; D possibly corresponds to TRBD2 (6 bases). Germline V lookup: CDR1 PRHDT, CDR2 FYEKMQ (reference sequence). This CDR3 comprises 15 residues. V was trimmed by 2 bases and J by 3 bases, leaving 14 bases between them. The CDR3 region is CASSLSGGLFYEQYF. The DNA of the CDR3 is TGTGCCAGCAGCTTATCTGGAGGACTATTCTACGAGCAGTACTTC. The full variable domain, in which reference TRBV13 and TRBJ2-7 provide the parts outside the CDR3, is AAGVIQSPRHLIKEKRETATLKCYPIPRHDTVYWYQQGPGQDPQFLISFYEKMQSDKGSIPDRFSAQQFSDYHSELNMSSLELGDSALYFCASSLSGGLFYEQYFGPGTRLTVT.

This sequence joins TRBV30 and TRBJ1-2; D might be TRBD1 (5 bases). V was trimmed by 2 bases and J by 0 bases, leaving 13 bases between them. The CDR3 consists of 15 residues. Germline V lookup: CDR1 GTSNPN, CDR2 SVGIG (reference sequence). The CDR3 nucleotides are TGTGCCTGGAGTCACGGGGGTGCGGCTAACTATGGCTACACCTTC. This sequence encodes CAWSHGGAANYGYTF.

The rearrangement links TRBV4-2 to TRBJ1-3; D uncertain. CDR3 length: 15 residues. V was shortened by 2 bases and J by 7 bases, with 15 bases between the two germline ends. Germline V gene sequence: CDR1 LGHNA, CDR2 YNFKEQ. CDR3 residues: CASSQRGEGWNTIYF. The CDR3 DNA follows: TGTGCCAGCAGCCAACGCGGAGAGGGCTGGAACACCATATATTTT.